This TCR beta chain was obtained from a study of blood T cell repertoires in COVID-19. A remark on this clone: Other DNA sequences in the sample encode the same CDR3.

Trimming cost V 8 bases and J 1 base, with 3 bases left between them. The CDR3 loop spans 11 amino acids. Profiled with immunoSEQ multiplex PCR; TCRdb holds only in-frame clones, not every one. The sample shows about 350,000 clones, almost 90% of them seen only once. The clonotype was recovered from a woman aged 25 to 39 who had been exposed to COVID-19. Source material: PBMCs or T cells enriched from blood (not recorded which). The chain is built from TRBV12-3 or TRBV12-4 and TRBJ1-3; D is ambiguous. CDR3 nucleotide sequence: TGTGCCAGCTCGTCTGGAAACACCATATATTTT. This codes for CASSSGNTIYF.